This T cell receptor beta chain was sequenced in a study of blood T cell repertoires in COVID-19. Germline CDR1 and CDR2: LGHDT and YNNKEL (reference sequence). V shed 0 bases and J 5 bases; nucleotides not matched to a gene: 12. The CDR3 spans 18 residues. Measured with immunoSEQ multiplex PCR; TCRdb has only the in-frame clones, and not every one. Among around 68,000 clones listed, roughly 82% were seen once. The clonotype comes from a man older than 75 with active COVID-19. Sequencing was carried out using peripheral blood. This chain connects TRBV3-1 (or the pseudogene TRBV3-2) to TRBJ2-3; TRBD2 agrees at 9 bases. CDR3 DNA: TGTGCCAGCAGCCAAGATAGAAGGCTAGCGGGGTTAAAAGATACGCAGTATTTT. It specifies CASSQDRRLAGLKDTQYF.